A selection of T cell receptor beta chains follows, all from one sample in a study of blood T cell repertoires in COVID-19. Assay: immunoSEQ multiplex PCR; the TCRdb copy retains only in-frame clones and omits some. The table has 490,000 or so clones, roughly 90% seen once; the top ten hold less than 2%. The sample taken for sequencing was PBMCs or T cells enriched from blood (not recorded which). The origin of the receptors is a middle-aged woman who had recovered from COVID-19. CDR3s include the opening cysteine and the closing phenylalanine or tryptophan. Fields, in order: clone size, V gene, J gene, D gene, CDR3 DNA, CDR3 protein. The D gene is left open where the match is weak. Expanded clones are given a class, and other clones once, few, many or no size at all.

clone size: .
V gene: TRBV15
J gene: TRBJ1-2
D gene: .
CDR3 DNA: TGTGCCACCAGCCGCGGGACGGAGAATGGCTACACCTTC
CDR3 protein: CATSRGTENGYTF

clone size: .
V gene: TRBV6-1
J gene: TRBJ1-2
D gene: TRBD1
CDR3 DNA: TGTGCCAGCAGTGAAGCCCTCCGGACAGGGGGGATCTATGGCTACACCTTC
CDR3 protein: CASSEALRTGGIYGYTF

clone size: .
V gene: TRBV9
J gene: TRBJ1-2
D gene: .
CDR3 DNA: TGTGCCAGCAGCGACCGGGGGGGTAGCGGCTACACCTTC
CDR3 protein: CASSDRGGSGYTF

clone size: .
V gene: TRBV18
J gene: TRBJ1-1
D gene: TRBD1
CDR3 DNA: TGTGCCAGCTCACCCGGACAGGGCACTGAAGCTTTCTTT
CDR3 protein: CASSPGQGTEAFF

clone size: once
V gene: TRBV27
J gene: TRBJ2-1
D gene: .
CDR3 DNA: TGTGCCAGCAGTTTCTCCCGCTCCTACAATGAGCAGTTCTTC
CDR3 protein: CASSFSRSYNEQFF

clone size: once
V gene: TRBV11-3
J gene: TRBJ2-1
D gene: .
CDR3 DNA: TGTGCCAGCAGCCCAAGGGGGAAAATTGACAATGAGCAGTTCTTC
CDR3 protein: CASSPRGKIDNEQFF

clone size: .
V gene: TRBV10-3
J gene: TRBJ1-2
D gene: TRBD1
CDR3 DNA: TGTGCCATCAGTGAGTCGGGACAGCTCTACACCTTC
CDR3 protein: CAISESGQLYTF

clone size: .
V gene: TRBV9
J gene: TRBJ2-3
D gene: TRBD2
CDR3 DNA: TGTGCCAGCAGCGCGAATCCGGGACTAGCGGCAGATACGCAGTATTTT
CDR3 protein: CASSANPGLAADTQYF

clone size: .
V gene: TRBV19
J gene: TRBJ2-1
D gene: TRBD2
CDR3 DNA: TGTGCCAGTAGTAATGTAGCGGGAGGAATATACAATGAGCAGTTCTTC
CDR3 protein: CASSNVAGGIYNEQFF

clone size: .
V gene: TRBV12-3/TRBV12-4
J gene: TRBJ1-3
D gene: .
CDR3 DNA: TGTGCCAGCAGTTATACAGGAAACACCATATATTTT
CDR3 protein: CASSYTGNTIYF

clone size: .
V gene: TRBV3-1/TRBV3-2
J gene: TRBJ2-2
D gene: .
CDR3 DNA: TGTGCCAGCAGCCGCCGGGATCAGCCCGGGGAGCTGTTTTTT
CDR3 protein: CASSRRDQPGELFF

clone size: once
V gene: TRBV6-2/TRBV6-3
J gene: TRBJ2-7
D gene: TRBD2
CDR3 DNA: TGTGCCAGCAGTTGGGGGGGAGCGGCCTACGAGCAGTACTTC
CDR3 protein: CASSWGGAAYEQYF

clone size: .
V gene: TRBV4-3
J gene: TRBJ1-4
D gene: .
CDR3 DNA: TGCGCCAGCAGCCAAGTCGAGTGGGTTCGGGGTGAAAAACTGTTTTTT
CDR3 protein: CASSQVEWVRGEKLFF

clone size: few
V gene: TRBV12-5
J gene: TRBJ2-7
D gene: .
CDR3 DNA: TGTGCTAGTGCTCTGGACTCTACCTACGAGCAGTACTTC
CDR3 protein: CASALDSTYEQYF

clone size: few
V gene: TRBV7-9
J gene: TRBJ2-1
D gene: TRBD1
CDR3 DNA: TGTGCCAGCAGCACCAGGGGGCGCGGAGATGAGCAGTTCTTC
CDR3 protein: CASSTRGRGDEQFF

clone size: .
V gene: TRBV27
J gene: TRBJ1-4
D gene: .
CDR3 DNA: TGTGCCAGCAGTCCCTCGGGGGGGTTTAATGAAAAACTGTTTTTT
CDR3 protein: CASSPSGGFNEKLFF

clone size: once
V gene: TRBV5-4
J gene: TRBJ2-3
D gene: TRBD2
CDR3 DNA: TGTGCCAGCAGCATTAGCGGGGGGCAACGAAATACGCAGTATTTT
CDR3 protein: CASSISGGQRNTQYF

clone size: .
V gene: TRBV5-6
J gene: TRBJ1-1
D gene: .
CDR3 DNA: TGTGCCAGCAGCCGCCGCAATACCGGGAACACTGAAGCTTTCTTT
CDR3 protein: CASSRRNTGNTEAFF

clone size: .
V gene: TRBV9
J gene: TRBJ2-1
D gene: .
CDR3 DNA: TGTGCCAGCAGCGTAGAAGGGGGGGCCTCCTACAATGAGCAGTTCTTC
CDR3 protein: CASSVEGGASYNEQFF

clone size: once
V gene: TRBV7-2
J gene: TRBJ1-6
D gene: .
CDR3 DNA: TGTGCCAGCAGCTTAGAGACCGGAGCACGATCACCCCTCCACTTT
CDR3 protein: CASSLETGARSPLHF

clone size: .
V gene: TRBV6-2/TRBV6-3
J gene: TRBJ2-3
D gene: .
CDR3 DNA: TGTGCCAGCAGCCATTCGGCAGATACGCAGTATTTT
CDR3 protein: CASSHSADTQYF

clone size: .
V gene: TRBV2
J gene: TRBJ2-1
D gene: TRBD2
CDR3 DNA: TGTGCCAGCAGTGGGTTTTCCGGCGGGAGATCCAATGAGCAGTTCTTC
CDR3 protein: CASSGFSGGRSNEQFF

clone size: .
V gene: TRBV19
J gene: TRBJ2-1
D gene: TRBD2
CDR3 DNA: TGTGCCAGTAGTGCGCCGGGACTAGAAGTCAATGAGCAGTTCTTC
CDR3 protein: CASSAPGLEVNEQFF

clone size: .
V gene: TRBV11-2
J gene: TRBJ2-1
D gene: TRBD2
CDR3 DNA: TGTGCCAGCAGCCCCCGGGGGCAGGTGGGACGGGAGGGTTTGAATGAGCAGTTCTTC
CDR3 protein: CASSPRGQVGREGLNEQFF

clone size: .
V gene: TRBV3-1/TRBV3-2
J gene: TRBJ2-1
D gene: TRBD2
CDR3 DNA: TGTGCCAGCAGCCAGACTTTAGCGGGAGTAGGCAATGAGCAGTTCTTC
CDR3 protein: CASSQTLAGVGNEQFF

clone size: .
V gene: TRBV28
J gene: TRBJ2-7
D gene: TRBD2
CDR3 DNA: TGTGCCAGCAGTTTCTCTAGCGGGTTAATCTACGAGCAGTACTTC
CDR3 protein: CASSFSSGLIYEQYF

clone size: .
V gene: TRBV5-1
J gene: TRBJ2-7
D gene: TRBD2
CDR3 DNA: TGCGCCAGGGCCACTAGCGGGGAGCAGTACTTC
CDR3 protein: CARATSGEQYF

clone size: .
V gene: TRBV6-5
J gene: TRBJ1-4
D gene: TRBD1
CDR3 DNA: TGTGCCAGCAGTCCGGACAGGGCTTGGAATGAAAAACTGTTTTTT
CDR3 protein: CASSPDRAWNEKLFF

clone size: .
V gene: TRBV19
J gene: TRBJ1-5
D gene: .
CDR3 DNA: TGTGCCAGTAGTATAGTTGGGGCGAGACGCAATCAGCCCCAGCATTTT
CDR3 protein: CASSIVGARRNQPQHF

clone size: .
V gene: TRBV11-3
J gene: TRBJ2-7
D gene: .
CDR3 DNA: TGTGCCAGCAGCTTAGGGGCGGGGCTACAGTACTTC
CDR3 protein: CASSLGAGLQYF

clone size: .
V gene: TRBV5-1
J gene: TRBJ2-1
D gene: TRBD1
CDR3 DNA: TGCGCCAGCAGCTTGAAGGGGGCGGGCAATGAGCAGTTCTTC
CDR3 protein: CASSLKGAGNEQFF

clone size: .
V gene: TRBV10-1
J gene: TRBJ2-1
D gene: TRBD2
CDR3 DNA: TGCGCCAGCAGCCCGGGGGGGCCCAGGCAGTTCTTC
CDR3 protein: CASSPGGPRQFF

clone size: .
V gene: TRBV6-5
J gene: TRBJ2-7
D gene: TRBD2
CDR3 DNA: TGTGCCAGCAGGCTTACGGGACTAACGTCTTACGAGCAGTACTTC
CDR3 protein: CASRLTGLTSYEQYF

clone size: .
V gene: TRBV7-8
J gene: TRBJ2-2
D gene: .
CDR3 DNA: TGTGCCAGCAGCTCCCAGGGGGGCACCGGGGAGCTGTTTTTT
CDR3 protein: CASSSQGGTGELFF

clone size: .
V gene: TRBV19
J gene: TRBJ1-2
D gene: .
CDR3 DNA: TGTGCCAGTAGTGTCACAAGATTCTATGGCTACACCTTC
CDR3 protein: CASSVTRFYGYTF

clone size: .
V gene: TRBV6-5
J gene: TRBJ2-3
D gene: .
CDR3 DNA: TGTGCCAGCAGTTCTACCGGGGAACCCACAGATACGCAGTATTTT
CDR3 protein: CASSSTGEPTDTQYF

clone size: .
V gene: TRBV6-5
J gene: TRBJ2-7
D gene: TRBD1
CDR3 DNA: TGTGCCACTGGGACAGGTCGCATCCTTCTGAAGGAGCAGTACTTC
CDR3 protein: CATGTGRILLKEQYF

clone size: .
V gene: TRBV12-3/TRBV12-4
J gene: TRBJ1-1
D gene: .
CDR3 DNA: TGTGCCAGCAGTCCGGGACAAAGCACTGAAGCTTTCTTT
CDR3 protein: CASSPGQSTEAFF

clone size: .
V gene: TRBV10-3
J gene: TRBJ2-1
D gene: TRBD1
CDR3 DNA: TGTGCCATCAGAGGGACAGACTACAATGAGCAGTTCTTC
CDR3 protein: CAIRGTDYNEQFF

clone size: .
V gene: TRBV5-1
J gene: TRBJ1-1
D gene: .
CDR3 DNA: TGCGCCAGCAGCCCCGGACAGTCATTCTCTGAAGCTTTCTTT
CDR3 protein: CASSPGQSFSEAFF

clone size: .
V gene: TRBV4-3
J gene: TRBJ2-1
D gene: TRBD2
CDR3 DNA: TGCGCCAGCAGCCCGGACGCGGGAGTAAGTTACAATGAGCAGTTCTTC
CDR3 protein: CASSPDAGVSYNEQFF

clone size: .
V gene: TRBV19
J gene: TRBJ2-5
D gene: TRBD2
CDR3 DNA: TGTGCCAGTAGTATAGCCTACCGGACTAGCGGAGCTCCAAGACAAGAGACCCAGTACTTC
CDR3 protein: CASSIAYRTSGAPRQETQYF

clone size: .
V gene: TRBV9
J gene: TRBJ2-5
D gene: .
CDR3 DNA: TGTGCCAGCAGCGTCGGGACTGAAGAGACCCAGTACTTC
CDR3 protein: CASSVGTEETQYF

clone size: .
V gene: TRBV10-3
J gene: TRBJ1-1
D gene: .
CDR3 DNA: TGTGCCATCAGTGGTTCAGGGATGTTCACTGAAGCTTTCTTT
CDR3 protein: CAISGSGMFTEAFF

clone size: once
V gene: TRBV13
J gene: TRBJ1-2
D gene: TRBD1
CDR3 DNA: TGTGCCAGCAGCCTAGGACAGGGCGATGGCTACACCTTC
CDR3 protein: CASSLGQGDGYTF